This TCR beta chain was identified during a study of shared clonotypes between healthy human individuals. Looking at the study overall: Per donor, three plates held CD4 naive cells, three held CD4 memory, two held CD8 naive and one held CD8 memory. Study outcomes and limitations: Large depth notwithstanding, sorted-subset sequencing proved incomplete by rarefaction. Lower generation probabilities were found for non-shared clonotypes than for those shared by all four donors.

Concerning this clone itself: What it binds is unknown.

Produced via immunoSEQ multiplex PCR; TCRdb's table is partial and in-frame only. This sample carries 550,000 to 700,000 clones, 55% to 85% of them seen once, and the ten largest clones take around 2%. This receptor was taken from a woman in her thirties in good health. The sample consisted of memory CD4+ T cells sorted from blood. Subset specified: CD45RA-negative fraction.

The CDR3 DNA is TGTGCCAGCAGACGACAGGGAAACAATGAGCAGTTCTTC. This translates into CASRRQGNNEQFF. The rearrangement links TRBV6-6 to TRBJ2-1; 7 nucleotides agree with TRBD1. The CDR3 runs to 13 residues. Trimming took 6 bases from V and 5 from J; bases not matched to a gene: 4. The germline gives CDR1 MNHNY, CDR2 SVGAGI (reference sequence).